A selection of T cell receptor beta chains follows, all from one sample in a study of shared clonotypes between healthy human individuals. Using immunoSEQ multiplex PCR, the repertoire was profiled, and TCRdb retains in-frame clones only, with some absent. The sample includes over 700,000 clones, 72% of them seen just once. The specimen was memory CD4+ T cells sorted from blood. The receptors come from a woman in her 30s in good health. Both conserved end residues are part of each CDR3. D genes are given only for firm matches. A clone size is listed for some rows: how often the clone was seen (once, few, many), or a class if it is expanded.

-	-	TRBV6-1	TRBJ2-7	CASSPGRGFVSEQYF	TGTGCCAGCAGTCCTGGACGGGGATTCGTGAGCGAGCAGTACTTC
TRBD1	-	TRBV6-1	TRBJ1-1	CASTGTGDPNTEAFF	TGTGCCAGCACTGGGACAGGGGACCCGAACACTGAAGCTTTCTTT
-	-	TRBV30	TRBJ2-1	CAWTHPALGSNEQFF	TGTGCCTGGACTCATCCCGCACTTGGGAGCAATGAGCAGTTCTTC
-	-	TRBV11-3	TRBJ2-7	CASSLSRSYYEQYF	TGTGCCAGCAGCTTATCCAGGTCATACTACGAGCAGTACTTC
-	-	TRBV5-1	TRBJ2-2	CASSLSGDTGELFF	TGCGCCAGCAGCTTGTCAGGGGACACCGGGGAGCTGTTTTTT
-	once	TRBV28	TRBJ1-2	CASSLSRGANYGYTF	TGTGCCAGCAGTTTATCGCGGGGAGCTAACTATGGCTACACCTTC
TRBD1	-	TRBV11-1	TRBJ2-2	CASRKQGVGELFF	TGTGCCAGCAGAAAACAGGGGGTCGGGGAGCTGTTTTTT
-	-	TRBV7-6	TRBJ2-2	CASSIRAAGRANTGELFF	TGTGCCAGCAGCATCAGGGCAGCTGGCCGCGCGAACACCGGGGAGCTGTTTTTT
-	-	TRBV19	TRBJ2-3	CASSIDTATPDNTQYF	TGTGCCAGTAGTATAGATACAGCGACTCCCGATAATACGCAGTATTTT
-	-	TRBV28	TRBJ2-1	CASSVRGPSNEQFF	TGTGCCAGCAGTGTCAGGGGTCCCTCCAATGAGCAGTTCTTC
-	-	TRBV6-5	TRBJ1-1	CASSYSNRAFTEAFF	TGTGCCAGCAGTTACTCGAACAGGGCCTTCACTGAAGCTTTCTTT
TRBD2	-	TRBV5-5	TRBJ2-1	CASSPTSFHYNEQFF	TGTGCCAGCAGCCCGACTAGCTTTCACTACAATGAGCAGTTCTTC
TRBD1	once	TRBV10-2	TRBJ1-2	CASSPTAGRGTYGYTF	TGCGCCAGCAGTCCAACCGCCGGCAGGGGGACTTATGGCTACACCTTC
-	-	TRBV11-2	TRBJ2-1	CASSLGSILDEQFF	TGTGCCAGCAGCTTAGGGTCTATCCTCGATGAGCAGTTCTTC
TRBD1	few	TRBV30	TRBJ1-2	CAWSVTGIGYGYTF	TGTGCCTGGAGTGTGACAGGGATAGGCTATGGCTACACCTTC
TRBD2	-	TRBV11-2	TRBJ2-1	CASSLVIGGRAHEQFF	TGTGCCAGCAGCTTAGTCATCGGCGGGAGGGCCCATGAGCAGTTCTTC
TRBD1	-	TRBV5-1	TRBJ1-4	CASSQGGFTNEKLFF	TGCGCCAGCAGCCAGGGGGGTTTTACTAATGAAAAACTGTTTTTT
-	-	TRBV6-6	TRBJ1-5	CASSPGRGYSNQPQHF	TGTGCCAGCAGCCCCGGACGGGGCTATAGCAATCAGCCCCAGCATTTT
TRBD1	-	TRBV30	TRBJ2-7	CAWSPGQGGSGQYF	TGTGCCTGGAGCCCGGGACAGGGGGGATCGGGGCAGTACTTC
-	once	TRBV2	TRBJ1-4	CASKKAWGLANEKLFF	TGTGCCAGCAAGAAGGCTTGGGGACTGGCTAATGAAAAACTGTTTTTT
-	-	TRBV5-1	TRBJ2-2	CASSSQGTGTTGELFF	TGCGCCAGCAGCTCACAGGGAACCGGGACTACCGGGGAGCTGTTTTTT
-	-	TRBV18	TRBJ1-5	CASSGGGHQPQHF	TGTGCCAGCTCAGGGGGGGGCCATCAGCCCCAGCATTTT
-	-	TRBV5-1	TRBJ1-1	CASSLVADTGAGQSFF	TGCGCCAGCAGCTTGGTTGCTGACACGGGAGCGGGGCAATCTTTCTTT
-	few	TRBV7-9	TRBJ2-2	CASSLWGQLTGELFF	TGTGCCAGCAGCTTATGGGGGCAGCTCACCGGGGAGCTGTTTTTT
TRBD2	many	TRBV27	TRBJ2-7	CASFGRRYEQYF	TGTGCCAGCTTCGGGAGGAGGTACGAGCAGTACTTC
-	-	TRBV28	TRBJ2-7	CASSLKRLGKASYEQYF	TGTGCCAGCAGTTTAAAGCGCTTAGGGAAGGCCTCCTACGAGCAGTACTTC
-	few	TRBV4-1	TRBJ2-5	CASSQGPGGEETQYF	TGCGCCAGCAGCCAAGGGCCTGGGGGTGAGGAGACCCAGTACTTC
-	-	TRBV4-2	TRBJ2-2	CASSQERGSGELFF	TGTGCCAGCAGCCAAGAAAGAGGTAGCGGGGAGCTGTTTTTT
TRBD1	-	TRBV2	TRBJ1-1	CASSESRQGTEAFF	TGTGCCAGCAGCGAATCGAGACAGGGCACTGAAGCTTTCTTT
TRBD1	-	TRBV7-3	TRBJ2-5	CASSSGQEETQYF	TGTGCCAGCAGCTCCGGACAGGAAGAGACCCAGTACTTC
TRBD1	-	TRBV27	TRBJ1-5	CASRQGYDQPQHF	TGTGCCAGCAGACAGGGGTACGATCAGCCCCAGCATTTT
-	-	TRBV5-1	TRBJ2-7	CASSLEAGTYEQYF	TGCGCCAGCAGCTTGGAGGCAGGGACCTACGAGCAGTACTTC
-	-	TRBV7-9	TRBJ2-3	CASSLELEIPTDTQYF	TGTGCCAGCAGCTTAGAACTAGAGATCCCTACAGATACGCAGTATTTT
-	-	TRBV25-1	TRBJ2-7	CASTDSSGREFYEQYF	TGTGCCAGCACCGACTCTTCGGGCAGGGAGTTCTACGAGCAGTACTTC
-	-	TRBV9	TRBJ2-7	CASSVYMTGEQYF	TGTGCCAGCAGCGTCTATATGACGGGGGAGCAGTACTTC
TRBD2	-	TRBV27	TRBJ2-2	CASSFSGTNTGELFF	TGTGCCAGCAGTTTTAGCGGGACTAACACCGGGGAGCTGTTTTTT
TRBD2	-	TRBV5-5	TRBJ2-1	CASSLGLAKYNEQFF	TGTGCCAGCAGCTTGGGACTAGCGAAGTACAATGAGCAGTTCTTC
TRBD1	few	TRBV2	TRBJ2-2	CASSEGGQGHGELFF	TGTGCCAGCAGTGAAGGGGGACAGGGTCACGGGGAGCTGTTTTTT
-	-	TRBV7-6	TRBJ2-7	CASSSYSAEQYF	TGTGCCAGCAGCTCCTACAGCGCCGAGCAGTACTTC
-	once	TRBV5-8	TRBJ2-5	CASSPRLETQYF	TGTGCCAGCAGCCCCCGCTTAGAGACCCAGTACTTC
-	-	TRBV7-9	TRBJ2-3	CASSSLWRDPDTQYF	TGTGCCAGCAGCTCTCTATGGCGGGACCCAGATACGCAGTATTTT
TRBD2	-	TRBV7-2	TRBJ2-2	CASSLVIAGAGELFF	TGTGCCAGCAGCTTAGTGATAGCGGGAGCCGGGGAGCTGTTTTTT
TRBD1	once	TRBV7-2	TRBJ1-1	CASSLKGATEAFF	TGTGCCAGCAGCTTAAAGGGGGCCACTGAAGCTTTCTTT
TRBD1	-	TRBV6-1	TRBJ1-4	CASGQGRVEKLFF	TGTGCCAGCGGACAGGGGAGGGTTGAAAAACTGTTTTTT
-	-	TRBV19	TRBJ1-1	CASSRQSTEAFF	TGTGCCAGTAGTCGGCAGTCTACTGAAGCTTTCTTT